This T cell receptor (beta chain) was obtained from a study of T cell clusters in autoimmune cytopenias. The germline gives CDR1 SGHRS, CDR2 YFSETQ. The CDR3 is made up of 13 amino acids. TRB was amplified from about 250 ng of peripheral blood genomic DNA per sample. One tube held mixed TRB-A and TRB-B primer pools for touch-down PCR. One entry per CDR3 protein, without DNA, is what TCRdb gives after re-calling the multiplex PCR reads. Found here are 12,000 or so distinct CDR3 sequences; the top ten clones hold 3%. The chain uses TRBV5-1 and TRBJ1-4; no DNA is available, so the TRBD1 call from TCRdb remains unchecked. The sample was peripheral blood. The sequence was collected from a human donor with an autoimmune cytopenia or autoimmune hepatitis (not recorded which). The CDR3 loop is CASSRRANEKLFF.